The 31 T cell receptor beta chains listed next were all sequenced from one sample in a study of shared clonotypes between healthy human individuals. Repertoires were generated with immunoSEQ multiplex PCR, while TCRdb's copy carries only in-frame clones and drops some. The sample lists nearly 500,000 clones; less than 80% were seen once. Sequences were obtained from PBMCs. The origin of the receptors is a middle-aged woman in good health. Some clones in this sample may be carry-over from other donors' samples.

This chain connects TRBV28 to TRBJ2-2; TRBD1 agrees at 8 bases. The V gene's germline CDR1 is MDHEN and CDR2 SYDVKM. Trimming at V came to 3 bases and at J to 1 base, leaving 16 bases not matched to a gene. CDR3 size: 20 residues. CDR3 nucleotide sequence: TGTGCCAGCAGTTTTGCGGTTGGGAGGTCCGGGACAGGGAACACCGGGGAGCTGTTTTTT. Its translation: CASSFAVGRSGTGNTGELFF.

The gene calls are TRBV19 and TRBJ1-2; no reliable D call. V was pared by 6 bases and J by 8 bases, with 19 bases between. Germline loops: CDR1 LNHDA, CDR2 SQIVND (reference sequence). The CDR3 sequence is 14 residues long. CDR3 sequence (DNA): TGTGCCAGTAGAGCCGGGCCCCAAAGGCGGGGCTACACCTTC. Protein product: CASRAGPQRRGYTF.

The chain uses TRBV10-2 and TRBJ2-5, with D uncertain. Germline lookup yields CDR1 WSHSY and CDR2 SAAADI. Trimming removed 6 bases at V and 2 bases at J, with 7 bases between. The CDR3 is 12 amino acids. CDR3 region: CASRGPQETQYF. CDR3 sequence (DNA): TGCGCCAGCAGAGGCCCGCAAGAGACCCAGTACTTC.

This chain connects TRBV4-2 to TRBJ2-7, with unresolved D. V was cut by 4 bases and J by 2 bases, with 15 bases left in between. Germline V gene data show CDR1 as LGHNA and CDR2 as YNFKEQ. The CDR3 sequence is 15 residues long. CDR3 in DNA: TGTGCCAGCAGCCCCCGCGACATGGGTGCCTACGAGCAGTACTTC. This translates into CASSPRDMGAYEQYF.

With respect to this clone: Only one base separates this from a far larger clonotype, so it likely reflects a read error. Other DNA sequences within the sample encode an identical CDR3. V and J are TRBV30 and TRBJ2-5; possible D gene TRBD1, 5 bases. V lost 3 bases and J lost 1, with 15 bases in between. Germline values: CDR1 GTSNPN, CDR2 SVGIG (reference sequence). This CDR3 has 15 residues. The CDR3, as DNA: TGTGCCTGGAGCGTACTCGGACACGGCCAAGAGACCCAGTACTTC. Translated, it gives CAWSVLGHGQETQYF.

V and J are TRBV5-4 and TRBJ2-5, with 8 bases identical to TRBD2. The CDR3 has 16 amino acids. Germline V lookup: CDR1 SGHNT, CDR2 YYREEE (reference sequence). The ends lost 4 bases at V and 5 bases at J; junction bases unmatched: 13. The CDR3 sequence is CASSPRAGGLGETQYF. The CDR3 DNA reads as TGTGCCAGCAGCCCTCGGGCGGGAGGCCTGGGGGAGACCCAGTACTTC.

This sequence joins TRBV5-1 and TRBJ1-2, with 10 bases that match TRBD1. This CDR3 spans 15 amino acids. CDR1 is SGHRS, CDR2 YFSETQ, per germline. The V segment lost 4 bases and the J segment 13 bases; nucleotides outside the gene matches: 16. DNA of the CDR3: TGCGCCAGCAGCACAAACCCCGGGACAGGGGACTTTAGCACCTTC. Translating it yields CASSTNPGTGDFSTF.

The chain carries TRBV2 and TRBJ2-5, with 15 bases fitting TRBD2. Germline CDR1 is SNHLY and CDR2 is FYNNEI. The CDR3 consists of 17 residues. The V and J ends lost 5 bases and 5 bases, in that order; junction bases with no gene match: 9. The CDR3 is CASSSRTSGRGRETQYF. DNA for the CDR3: TGTGCCAGCAGTTCTAGGACTAGCGGGAGGGGACGGGAGACCCAGTACTTC.

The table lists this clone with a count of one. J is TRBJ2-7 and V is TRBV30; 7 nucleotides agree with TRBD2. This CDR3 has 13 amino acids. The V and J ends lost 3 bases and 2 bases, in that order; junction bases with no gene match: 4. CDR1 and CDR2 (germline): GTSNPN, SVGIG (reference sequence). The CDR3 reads CAWRTSGAYEQYF. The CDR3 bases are TGTGCCTGGAGAACGAGCGGGGCCTACGAGCAGTACTTC. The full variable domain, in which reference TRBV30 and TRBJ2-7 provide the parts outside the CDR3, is SQTIHQWPATLVQPVGSPLSLECTVEGTSNPNLYWYRQAAGRGLQLLFYSVGIGQISSEVPQNLSASRPQDRQFILSSKKLLLSDSGFYLCAWRTSGAYEQYFGPGTRLTVT.

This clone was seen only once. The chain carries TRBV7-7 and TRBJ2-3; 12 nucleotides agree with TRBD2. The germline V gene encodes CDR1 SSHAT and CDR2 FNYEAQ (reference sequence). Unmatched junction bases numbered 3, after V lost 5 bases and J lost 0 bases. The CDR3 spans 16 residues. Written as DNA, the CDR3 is TGTGCCAGCAGCCGGACTAGCGGGACTAGCACAGATACGCAGTATTTT. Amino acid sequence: CASSRTSGTSTDTQYF.

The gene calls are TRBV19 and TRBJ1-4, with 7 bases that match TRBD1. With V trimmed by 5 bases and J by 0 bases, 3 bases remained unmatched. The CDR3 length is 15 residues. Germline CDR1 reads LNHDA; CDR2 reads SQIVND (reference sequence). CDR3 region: CASSGTVATNEKLFF. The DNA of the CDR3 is TGTGCCAGTAGTGGGACAGTTGCAACTAATGAAAAACTGTTTTTT.

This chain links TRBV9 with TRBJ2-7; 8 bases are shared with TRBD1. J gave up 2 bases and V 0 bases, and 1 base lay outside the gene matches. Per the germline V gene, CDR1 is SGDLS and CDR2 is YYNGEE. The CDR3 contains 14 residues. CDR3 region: CASSVGTGTYEQYF. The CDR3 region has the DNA TGTGCCAGCAGCGTAGGGACAGGGACCTACGAGCAGTACTTC.

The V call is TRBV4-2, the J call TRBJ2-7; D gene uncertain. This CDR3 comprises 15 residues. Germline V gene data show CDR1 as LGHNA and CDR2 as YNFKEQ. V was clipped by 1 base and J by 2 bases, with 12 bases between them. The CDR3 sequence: CASSQVPGRTYEQYF. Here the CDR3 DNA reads TGTGCCAGCAGCCAAGTCCCAGGCAGGACCTACGAGCAGTACTTC.

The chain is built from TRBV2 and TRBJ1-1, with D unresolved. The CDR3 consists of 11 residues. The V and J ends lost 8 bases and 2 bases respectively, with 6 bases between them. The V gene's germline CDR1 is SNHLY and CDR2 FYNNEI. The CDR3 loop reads CASSVNTEAFF. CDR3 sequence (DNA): TGTGCCAGCTCTGTAAACACTGAAGCTTTCTTT.

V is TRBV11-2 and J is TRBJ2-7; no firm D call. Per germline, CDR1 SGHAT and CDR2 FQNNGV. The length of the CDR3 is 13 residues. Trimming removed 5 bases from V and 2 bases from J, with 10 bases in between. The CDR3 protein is CASSPLSTYEQYF. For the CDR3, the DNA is TGTGCCAGCAGCCCGCTCTCCACCTACGAGCAGTACTTC. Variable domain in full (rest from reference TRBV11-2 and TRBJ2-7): EAGVAQSPRYKIIEKRQSVAFWCNPISGHATLYWYQQILGQGPKLLIQFQNNGVVDDSQLPKDRFSAERLKGVDSTLKIQPAKLEDSAVYLCASSPLSTYEQYFGPGTRLTVT.

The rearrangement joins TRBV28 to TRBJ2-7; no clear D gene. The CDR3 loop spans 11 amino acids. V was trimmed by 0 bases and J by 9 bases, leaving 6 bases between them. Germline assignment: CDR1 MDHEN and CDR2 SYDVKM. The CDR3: CASSLWPVQYF. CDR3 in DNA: TGTGCCAGCAGTTTATGGCCGGTGCAGTACTTC.

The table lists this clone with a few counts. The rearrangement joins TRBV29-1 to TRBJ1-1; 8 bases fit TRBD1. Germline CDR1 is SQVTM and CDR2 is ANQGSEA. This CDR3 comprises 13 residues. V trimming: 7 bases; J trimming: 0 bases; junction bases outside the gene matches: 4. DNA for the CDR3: TGCAGCGCCCACAGGGGGATGAACACTGAAGCTTTCTTT. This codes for CSAHRGMNTEAFF.

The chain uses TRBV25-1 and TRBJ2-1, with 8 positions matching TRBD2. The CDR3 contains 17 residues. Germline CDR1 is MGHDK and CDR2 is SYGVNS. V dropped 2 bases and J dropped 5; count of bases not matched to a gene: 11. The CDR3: CASSEPPGGGQDNEQFF. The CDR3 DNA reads TGTGCCAGCAGTGAACCCCCGGGGGGGGGACAAGACAATGAGCAGTTCTTC.

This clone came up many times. The CDR3 DNA reads TGTGCCAGCTCACCACCGGCCCCAGAGGGAGAGACCCAGTACTTC. Protein sequence: CASSPPAPEGETQYF. V and J are TRBV18 and TRBJ2-5, with D perhaps matching TRBD2 (5 bases). Germline V gene data show CDR1 as KGHSH and CDR2 as LQKENI. CDR3 length equals 15 residues. The ends were cut back, 0 bases at V and 4 bases at J, with 12 bases in the middle.

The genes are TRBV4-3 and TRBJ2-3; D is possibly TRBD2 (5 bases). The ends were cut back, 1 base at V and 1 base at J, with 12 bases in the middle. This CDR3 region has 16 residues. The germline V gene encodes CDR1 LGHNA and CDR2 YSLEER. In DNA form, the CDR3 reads TGCGCCAGCAGCCAAGTAAATCCAGCGGGCACAGATACGCAGTATTTT. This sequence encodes CASSQVNPAGTDTQYF.

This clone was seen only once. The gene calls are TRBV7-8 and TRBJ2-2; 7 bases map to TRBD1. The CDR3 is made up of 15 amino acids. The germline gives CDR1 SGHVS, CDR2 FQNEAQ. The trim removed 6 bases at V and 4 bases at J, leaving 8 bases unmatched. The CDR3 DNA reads TGTGCCAGCAGTACCGGGACAGCTACCACCGGGGAGCTGTTTTTT. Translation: CASSTGTATTGELFF.

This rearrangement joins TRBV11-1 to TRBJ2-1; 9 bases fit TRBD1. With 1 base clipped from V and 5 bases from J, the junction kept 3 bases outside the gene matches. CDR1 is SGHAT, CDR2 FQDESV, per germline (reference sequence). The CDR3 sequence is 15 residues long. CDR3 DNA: TGTGCCAGCAGCTTAGACAGGGGGCCCCACAATGAGCAGTTCTTC. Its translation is CASSLDRGPHNEQFF.

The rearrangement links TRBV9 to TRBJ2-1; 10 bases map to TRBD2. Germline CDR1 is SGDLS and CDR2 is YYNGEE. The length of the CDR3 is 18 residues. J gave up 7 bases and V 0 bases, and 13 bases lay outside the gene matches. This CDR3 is CASSVAAGSGRAGNEQFF. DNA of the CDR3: TGTGCCAGCAGCGTAGCCGCTGGGAGCGGGAGGGCCGGGAATGAGCAGTTCTTC.

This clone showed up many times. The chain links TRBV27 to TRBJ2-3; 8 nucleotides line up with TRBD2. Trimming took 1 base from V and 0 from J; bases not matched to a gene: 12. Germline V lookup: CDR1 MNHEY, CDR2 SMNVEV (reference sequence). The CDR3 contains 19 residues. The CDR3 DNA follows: TGTGCCAGCAGTTTATGGGGTCTGGGGGGCGGGGGGAGCACAGATACGCAGTATTTT. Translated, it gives CASSLWGLGGGGSTDTQYF.

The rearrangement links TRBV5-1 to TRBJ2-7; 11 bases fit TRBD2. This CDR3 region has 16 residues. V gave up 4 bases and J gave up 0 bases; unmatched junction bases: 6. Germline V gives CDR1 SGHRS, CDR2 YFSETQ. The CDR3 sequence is CASSPTSGKASYEQYF. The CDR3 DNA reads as TGCGCCAGCAGCCCGACTAGCGGGAAGGCCTCCTACGAGCAGTACTTC.

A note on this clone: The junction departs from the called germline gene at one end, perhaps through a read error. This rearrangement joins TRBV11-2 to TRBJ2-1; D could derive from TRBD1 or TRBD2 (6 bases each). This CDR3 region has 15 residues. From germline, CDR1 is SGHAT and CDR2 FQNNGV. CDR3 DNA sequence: TGTGCCAGCGGCTTAGATCGGGGGACAATGAATGAGCAGTTCTTC. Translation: CASGLDRGTMNEQFF.

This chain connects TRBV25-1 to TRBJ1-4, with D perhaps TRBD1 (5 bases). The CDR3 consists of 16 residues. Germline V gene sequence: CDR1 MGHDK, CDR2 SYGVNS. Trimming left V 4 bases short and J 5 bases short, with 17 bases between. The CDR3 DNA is TGTGCCAGCAGTGTCCATCCGCGGGGGGGGAATGAAAAACTGTTTTTT. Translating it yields CASSVHPRGGNEKLFF.

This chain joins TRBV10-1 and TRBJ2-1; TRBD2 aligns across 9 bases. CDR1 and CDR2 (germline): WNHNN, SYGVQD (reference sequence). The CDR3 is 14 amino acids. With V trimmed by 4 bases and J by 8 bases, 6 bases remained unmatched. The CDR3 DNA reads TGCGCCAGCAGTGCCGGTAGCGGGAGTGATGAGCAGTTCTTC. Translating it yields CASSAGSGSDEQFF.

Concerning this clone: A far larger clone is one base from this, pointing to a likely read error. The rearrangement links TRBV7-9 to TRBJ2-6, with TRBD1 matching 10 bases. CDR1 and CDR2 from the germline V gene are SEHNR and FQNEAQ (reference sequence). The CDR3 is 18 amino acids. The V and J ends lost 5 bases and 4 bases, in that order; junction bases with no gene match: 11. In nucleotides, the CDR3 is TGTGCCAGCAGCCAAAGGGACAGGGGCGTTAAAGGGGCCAACGTCCTGACTTTC. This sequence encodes CASSQRDRGVKGANVLTF.

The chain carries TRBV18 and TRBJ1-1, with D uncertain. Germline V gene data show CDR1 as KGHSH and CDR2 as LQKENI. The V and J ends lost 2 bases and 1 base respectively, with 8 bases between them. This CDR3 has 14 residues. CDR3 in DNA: TGTGCCAGCTCACCATCGGCAGGGAACACTGAAGCTTTCTTT. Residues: CASSPSAGNTEAFF.

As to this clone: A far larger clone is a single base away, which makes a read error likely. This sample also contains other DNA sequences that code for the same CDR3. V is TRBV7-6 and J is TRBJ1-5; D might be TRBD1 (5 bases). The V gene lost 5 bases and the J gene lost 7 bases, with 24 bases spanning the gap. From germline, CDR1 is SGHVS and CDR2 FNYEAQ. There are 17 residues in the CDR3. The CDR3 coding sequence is TGTGCCAGCAGCACTACGCCTAGGGGCCCAGCGGCCCAGCCCCAGCATTTT. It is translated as CASSTTPRGPAAQPQHF.